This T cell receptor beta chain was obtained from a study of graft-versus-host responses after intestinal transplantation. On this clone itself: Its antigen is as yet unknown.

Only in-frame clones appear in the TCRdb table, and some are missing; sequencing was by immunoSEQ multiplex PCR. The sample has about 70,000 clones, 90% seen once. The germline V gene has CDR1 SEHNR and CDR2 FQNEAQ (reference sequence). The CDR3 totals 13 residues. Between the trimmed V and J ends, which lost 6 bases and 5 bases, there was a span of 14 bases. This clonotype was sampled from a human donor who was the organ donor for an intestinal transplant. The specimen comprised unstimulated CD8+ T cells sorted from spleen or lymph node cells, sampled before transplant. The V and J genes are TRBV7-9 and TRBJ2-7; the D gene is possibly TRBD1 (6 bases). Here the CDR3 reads CASSHRNRDEQYV. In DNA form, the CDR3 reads TGTGCCAGCAGTCACCGAAACAGGGACGAGCAGTACGTC.